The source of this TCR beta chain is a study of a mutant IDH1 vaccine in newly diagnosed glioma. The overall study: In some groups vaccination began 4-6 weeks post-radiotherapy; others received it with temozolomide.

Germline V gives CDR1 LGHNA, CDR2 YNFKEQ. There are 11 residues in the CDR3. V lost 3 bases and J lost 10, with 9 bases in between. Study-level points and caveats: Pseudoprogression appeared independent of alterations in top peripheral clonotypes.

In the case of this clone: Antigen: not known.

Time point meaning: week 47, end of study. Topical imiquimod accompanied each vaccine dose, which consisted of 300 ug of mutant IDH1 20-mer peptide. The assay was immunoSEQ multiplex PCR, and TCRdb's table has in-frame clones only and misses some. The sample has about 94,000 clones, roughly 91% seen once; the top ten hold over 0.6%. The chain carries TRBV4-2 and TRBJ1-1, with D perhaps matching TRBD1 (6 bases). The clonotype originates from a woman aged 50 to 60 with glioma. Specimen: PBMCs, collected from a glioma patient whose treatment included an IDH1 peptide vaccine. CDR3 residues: CASSHEGGAFF. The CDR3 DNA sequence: TGTGCCAGCAGCCACGAGGGGGGAGCTTTCTTT.